These 23 T cell receptor beta chains were all obtained from the same sample, sequenced in a study of shared clonotypes between healthy human individuals. Some clones are missing from TCRdb's copy, which holds only in-frame ones; the method was immunoSEQ multiplex PCR. The data contain 2 million to 3 million clones, around nine tenths of them singletons. Sample: naive CD4+ T cells sorted from blood. Subset given: CD45RA+ positively selected. These receptors were collected from a man aged 18 to 35 in good health.

The J gene is TRBJ2-7, the V gene TRBV9; D is ambiguous. The ends were cut back, 0 bases at V and 6 bases at J, with 19 bases in the middle. The length of the CDR3 is 16 residues. The germline CDR1 and CDR2 sequences are SGDLS and YYNGEE. CDR3 sequence reads: CASSVDGSPTLGEQYF. CDR3 bases: TGTGCCAGCAGCGTAGACGGGTCCCCTACTCTTGGCGAGCAGTACTTC.

This chain uses TRBV10-3 with TRBJ2-3; 9 bases fit TRBD2. This CDR3 has 18 residues. CDR1 and CDR2 from the germline V gene are ENHRY and SYGVKD. Losses at the gene ends were 5 bases for V and 1 base for J; bases not matched to a gene: 13. The CDR3 protein is CAISQTGSGRVGTDTQYF. Here the CDR3 DNA reads TGTGCCATCAGTCAAACAGGTAGCGGGAGAGTGGGCACAGATACGCAGTATTTT.

This clone was recorded once. This chain uses TRBV5-5 with TRBJ2-2, with D possibly being TRBD1 (6 bases). In germline, CDR1 is SGHKS, CDR2 YYEKEE (reference sequence). The CDR3 is 15 amino acids. V lost 0 bases and J lost 2, with 8 bases in between. CDR3 nucleotides: TGTGCCAGCAGCTTGGTTGGGACAAACACCGGGGAGCTGTTTTTT. Translation: CASSLVGTNTGELFF.

On this clone itself: The same CDR3 arises from other DNA sequences in this sample as well. The chain has TRBV6-5 and TRBJ2-7, with 8 nucleotides matching TRBD1. This CDR3 has 15 residues. With 0 bases clipped from V and 0 bases from J, the junction kept 1 base outside the gene matches. From germline, CDR1 is MNHEY and CDR2 SVGAGI. This chain's CDR3 is CASSYSRGPSYEQYF. CDR3 in DNA: TGTGCCAGCAGTTACTCCAGGGGGCCCTCCTACGAGCAGTACTTC.

The chain employs TRBV5-1 and TRBJ2-7, with TRBD1 as a possible D gene (6 bases). CDR3 length: 14 amino acids. Germline CDR1 SGHRS, CDR2 YFSETQ. V lost 4 bases and J 3 bases, leaving 14 bases between the germline ends. CDR3 amino acids: CASSQGTGLYEQYF. The CDR3 region has the DNA TGCGCCAGCAGCCAAGGTACAGGGCTCTACGAGCAGTACTTC.

V and J are TRBV21-1 and TRBJ2-1. TRBV21-1 is flagged as a pseudogene. This CDR3 is 13 amino acids long. The CDR3 DNA is TGTGCCAGCAGCCATGAAAGCCCCGGAGAGCAGTTCTTC. Protein: CASSHESPGEQFF.

In regard to this clone: The junction does not match germline at one end; this may be a read error. This chain connects TRBV6-5 to TRBJ1-1; D is uncertain. Germline V gene lookup returns CDR1 MNHEY and CDR2 SVGAGI. The CDR3 sequence is 10 residues long. CDR3 in amino acids: CASSYLEAFF. DNA for the CDR3: TGTGCCAGCAGCTACCTTGAAGCCTTCTTT.

This clone was observed a single time. V usage is TRBV9 and J usage is TRBJ1-2, with D possibly matching TRBD1 (6 bases). Germline V gene data show CDR1 as SGDLS and CDR2 as YYNGEE. The CDR3 covers 16 residues. V was pared by 0 bases and J by 0 bases, with 12 bases between. The CDR3 nucleotides are TGTGCCAGCAGCGTAGGTGGGGGCCTATCTAACTATGGCTACACCTTC. It is translated as CASSVGGGLSNYGYTF. The full variable domain, its missing parts supplied by reference TRBV9 and TRBJ1-2, is DSGVTQTPKHLITATGQRVTLRCSPRSGDLSVYWYQQSLDQGLQFLIQYYNGEERAKGNILERFSAQQFPDLHSELNLSSLELGDSALYFCASSVGGGLSNYGYTFGSGTRLTVV.

This clone was observed once. The chain carries TRBV7-9 and TRBJ2-1, with TRBD2 matching 7 bases. With V trimmed by 3 bases and J by 3 bases, 5 bases remained unmatched. Germline assignment: CDR1 SEHNR and CDR2 FQNEAQ (reference sequence). The CDR3 has 15 amino acids. The CDR3 coding sequence is TGTGCCAGCAGCTTTCCGGGACTACTCTACAATGAGCAGTTCTTC. This encodes CASSFPGLLYNEQFF. The whole variable domain, filled in from reference TRBV7-9 and TRBJ2-1, reads DTGVSQNPRHKITKRGQNVTFRCDPISEHNRLYWYRQTLGQGPEFLTYFQNEAQLEKSRLLSDRFSAERPKGSFSTLEIQRTEQGDSAMYLCASSFPGLLYNEQFFGPGTRLTVL.

This clone was seen once. V usage is TRBV28 and J usage is TRBJ1-2, with D uncertain. The length of the CDR3 is 13 residues. In germline, CDR1 is MDHEN, CDR2 SYDVKM. V was trimmed by 7 bases and J by 3 bases, leaving 12 bases between them. In DNA form, the CDR3 reads TGTGCCAGCACCGGAGGAGAGCACTATGGCTACACCTTC. Translation: CASTGGEHYGYTF.

This sequence joins TRBV27 and TRBJ1-1; no clear D. This CDR3 comprises 14 residues. Germline V gene lookup returns CDR1 MNHEY and CDR2 SMNVEV (reference sequence). V was shortened by 1 base and J by 1 base, with 7 bases between the two germline ends. The CDR3 bases are TGTGCCAGCAGTTTATTCTCAGCGAACACTGAAGCTTTCTTT. Translating it yields CASSLFSANTEAFF.

The rearrangement uses TRBV4-1 and TRBJ2-3; D gene unclear. Trimming stripped 1 base from V and 4 bases from J, with 12 bases between. The CDR3 runs 15 residues. CDR1 is MGHRA, CDR2 YSYEKL, per germline. CDR3: CASSQGPRKADTQYF. The CDR3 nucleotides read TGCGCCAGCAGCCAAGGGCCGAGGAAGGCAGATACGCAGTATTTT.

The rearrangement uses TRBV6-5 and TRBJ1-4; D remains unclear. CDR1 MNHEY and CDR2 SVGAGI come from the germline V gene. The CDR3 extends over 13 amino acids. V was pared by 2 bases and J by 6 bases, with 7 bases between. CDR3 in amino acids: CASSYQMYEKLFF. In DNA form, the CDR3 reads TGTGCCAGCAGTTACCAGATGTATGAAAAACTGTTTTTT.

As concerns this clone: Other DNA variants within this sample encode the same CDR3. The chain couples TRBV18 to TRBJ2-7; TRBD1 might be the D (5 bases). The CDR3 sequence is 13 residues long. In germline, CDR1 is KGHSH, CDR2 LQKENI. Trimming pared 2 bases from V and 4 bases from J, leaving 9 bases between. CDR3 nucleotides: TGTGCCAGCTCACCAGGACAACCATACGAGCAGTACTTC. Its protein is CASSPGQPYEQYF.

The chain recombines TRBV28 with TRBJ2-1, with D tentatively TRBD1 (6 bases). The CDR3 covers 16 residues. Germline loops: CDR1 MDHEN, CDR2 SYDVKM. V was clipped by 5 bases and J by 0 bases, with 14 bases between them. The DNA for the CDR3 is TGTGCCAGCAGTCCGGGACACTTCGGCTCCTACAATGAGCAGTTCTTC. Translated: CASSPGHFGSYNEQFF.

This sequence joins TRBV11-2 and TRBJ2-3, with TRBD2 matching over 8 bases. CDR3 length: 18 amino acids. V lost 5 bases, J lost 2 bases, and 15 bases stayed unmatched. Germline V gene lookup returns CDR1 SGHAT and CDR2 FQNNGV. As DNA, the CDR3 is TGTGCCAGCAGCGGAGCTCAAATATGGCGGGGGGACACAGATACGCAGTATTTT. Protein: CASSGAQIWRGDTDTQYF.

V usage is TRBV5-1 and J usage is TRBJ1-5, with a possible D match to TRBD1 (6 bases). This CDR3 has 13 residues. CDR1 is SGHRS and CDR2 is YFSETQ in the germline V gene. V gave up 7 bases and J gave up 6 bases, with 14 bases separating them. The chain's CDR3 is CASSEGGGQPQHF. The DNA for the CDR3 is TGCGCCAGCTCTGAGGGGGGAGGTCAGCCCCAGCATTTT. The full variable domain, its missing parts supplied by reference TRBV5-1 and TRBJ1-5, is KAGVTQTPRYLIKTRGQQVTLSCSPISGHRSVSWYQQTPGQGLQFLFEYFSETQRNKGNFPGRFSGRQFSNSRSEMNVSTLELGDSALYLCASSEGGGQPQHFGDGTRLSIL.

V is TRBV28 and J is TRBJ1-2; tentative D call: TRBD1 (6 bases). With 2 bases removed from V and 5 bases from J, the gap between germline ends came to 9 bases. Per germline, CDR1 MDHEN and CDR2 SYDVKM. This CDR3 spans 13 amino acids. The CDR3 here is CASSLPGEYGYTF. The CDR3 DNA sequence: TGTGCCAGCAGTTTACCAGGGGAGTATGGCTACACCTTC.

The chain employs TRBV4-1 and TRBJ1-3; D uncertain. CDR1 and CDR2 from the germline V gene are MGHRA and YSYEKL. This CDR3 is built from 17 residues. Between the trimmed V and J ends, which lost 1 base and 4 bases, there was a span of 17 bases. DNA for the CDR3: TGCGCCAGCAGCCAAGCGGATCGGATACCTGTGGGAAACACCATATATTTT. Its protein is CASSQADRIPVGNTIYF.

The DNA for the CDR3 is TGTGCCAGCTCACCCCGTCTAGCGACAGGGGGAACCGGGGAGCTGTTTTTT. It encodes CASSPRLATGGTGELFF. V usage is TRBV18 and J usage is TRBJ2-2; TRBD1 aligns across 9 bases. Trimming took 3 bases from V and 5 from J; bases not matched to a gene: 10. The CDR3 length is 17 residues. Germline CDR1 KGHSH, CDR2 LQKENI.

For this clone: Other DNA sequences in this sample translate to the same CDR3. The chain has TRBV4-2 and TRBJ2-7; the D gene is possibly TRBD2 (5 bases). In germline, CDR1 is LGHNA, CDR2 YNFKEQ. The CDR3 loop spans 15 amino acids. Deletions cut 0 bases from V and 4 bases from J, with 13 bases between. The CDR3 DNA sequence: TGTGCCAGCAGCCAAGATCTAACTAGTTCATACGAGCAGTACTTC. Translating it yields CASSQDLTSSYEQYF.

CDR3 sequence (DNA): TGTGCCAGCTCACCCCTACAGGGGAGCACAGATACGCAGTATTTT. This encodes CASSPLQGSTDTQYF. V is TRBV18 and J is TRBJ2-3; 7 bases map to TRBD1. Germline CDR1 is KGHSH and CDR2 is LQKENI. The CDR3 totals 15 residues. V was clipped by 3 bases and J by 0 bases; unmatched bases: 3.

V and J are TRBV30 and TRBJ1-1; 10 bases agree with TRBD1. CDR1 is GTSNPN, CDR2 SVGIG, per germline (reference sequence). V lost 5 bases to trimming and J lost 3 bases; unmatched junction nucleotides: 6. The CDR3 consists of 14 residues. The CDR3 DNA reads TGTGCCTGGGGGGACAGGGGCAGGTACACTGAAGCTTTCTTT. Protein sequence: CAWGDRGRYTEAFF.